This T cell receptor (beta chain) was obtained from a study of shared clonotypes between healthy human individuals. Germline CDR1 is SGHRS and CDR2 is YFSETQ. V shed 6 bases and J 4 bases; nucleotides not matched to a gene: 5. This CDR3 region has 14 residues. Donors, without exception, were Caucasian adults residing in Nashville, Tennessee. When samples were unsorted, some 90 million PBMCs were used for genomic DNA. Ten or more counts support this clone. The material for each subset, its genomic DNA, was split evenly across several immunoSEQ plates. Sequenced by immunoSEQ multiplex PCR; TCRdb stores in-frame clones only, minus some. This sample has fewer than 600,000 clones, with around three quarters found just once.

The sample was PBMCs. The chain joins TRBV5-1 to TRBJ2-3, with 10 bases that match TRBD1. The clonotype comes from a woman aged 35 to 49 in good health. Some clones in this sample may be carry-over from other donors' samples. The CDR3 region is CASTDRGRADTQYF. As DNA, the CDR3 is TGCGCCAGCACCGACAGGGGGCGGGCAGATACGCAGTATTTT.